The 8 T cell receptor beta chains reported below all come from one sample, sequenced in a study of blood T cell repertoires in COVID-19. Assay used: immunoSEQ multiplex PCR; TCRdb lists only in-frame clones, some missing. The repertoire holds about 140,000 clones, with approximately 80% as singletons. The specimen sequenced was peripheral blood. The receptor set was obtained from a human donor in a cohort sampled during active COVID-19.

The V call is TRBV19, the J call TRBJ2-5, with D possibly being TRBD1 (7 bases). Germline lookup yields CDR1 LNHDA and CDR2 SQIVND (reference sequence). Trimming took 1 base from V and 1 from J, leaving 13 bases between them. The CDR3 extends over 16 amino acids. The CDR3 here is CASSIGGTAFQETQYF. The CDR3, as DNA: TGTGCCAGTAGTATAGGCGGGACAGCATTCCAAGAGACCCAGTACTTC.

The chain uses TRBV9 and TRBJ2-3; D possibly corresponds to TRBD2 (6 bases). V shed 3 bases and J shed 4 bases, with 9 bases lying between them. The germline gives CDR1 SGDLS, CDR2 YYNGEE. The CDR3 runs 13 residues. CDR3 nucleotide sequence: TGTGCCAGCAGCGCGACTAGTTCAGATACGCAGTATTTT. Amino acids: CASSATSSDTQYF.

This clone was seen a single time. V usage is TRBV7-2 and J usage is TRBJ1-2, with D tentatively TRBD1 (6 bases). Trimming took 5 bases from V and 7 from J, leaving 14 bases between them. The V gene's germline CDR1 is SGHTA and CDR2 FQGNSA. The CDR3 runs to 13 residues. The CDR3 bases are TGTGCCAGCAGCCCAGGGACAATAGGTGGCTACACCTTC. Translation gives CASSPGTIGGYTF. Using reference TRBV7-2 and TRBJ1-2 for the parts outside the CDR3, the full variable domain is GAGVSQSPSNKVTEKGKDVELRCDPISGHTALYWYRQSLGQGLEFLIYFQGNSAPDKSGLPSDRFSAERTGGSVSTLTIQRTQQEDSAVYLCASSPGTIGGYTFGSGTRLTVV.

The rearrangement joins TRBV9 to TRBJ1-2; 7 bases fit TRBD1. Looked up from germline, CDR1 is SGDLS and CDR2 is YYNGEE. The CDR3 loop spans 16 amino acids. V dropped 0 bases and J dropped 0; count of bases not matched to a gene: 5. The CDR3 is CASSVVEGATNYGYTF. As DNA, the CDR3 is TGTGCCAGCAGCGTAGTTGAGGGGGCGACTAACTATGGCTACACCTTC.

V is TRBV4-2 and J is TRBJ2-3, with 7 bases matching TRBD2. The CDR3 runs 18 residues. Unmatched junction bases numbered 14, after V lost 3 bases and J lost 2 bases. Germline lookup yields CDR1 LGHNA and CDR2 YNFKEQ. The CDR3 DNA follows: TGTGCCAGCAGCCAGGACCCACTAGGGCGGGAGAACACAGATACGCAGTATTTT. Residues: CASSQDPLGRENTDTQYF.

This clone has at least ten counts. The chain joins TRBV6-5 to TRBJ1-4; 7 bases align to TRBD1. CDR3 size: 16 residues. In germline, CDR1 is MNHEY, CDR2 SVGAGI. V lost 0 bases to trimming and J lost 7 bases; unmatched junction nucleotides: 8. CDR3 DNA: TGTGCCAGCAGTTACTCGATGAGGGGGCTGGGTGAAAAACTGTTTTTT. This translates into CASSYSMRGLGEKLFF.

The rearrangement joins TRBV6-2 or TRBV6-3 to TRBJ2-6; perhaps TRBD2 as D (6 bases). From germline, CDR1 is MNHEY and CDR2 SVGEGT. Trimming cost V 5 bases and J 0 bases, with 17 bases left between them. This CDR3 is built from 18 residues. The CDR3 loop is CASSAHSGLGSGANVLTF. CDR3 nucleotide sequence: TGTGCCAGCAGTGCCCACTCGGGACTGGGCTCTGGGGCCAACGTCCTGACTTTC.

The chain employs TRBV24-1 and TRBJ2-3; D might be TRBD2 (7 bases). The CDR3 covers 17 residues. Trimming left V 5 bases short and J 2 bases short, with 19 bases between. Germline CDR1 reads KGHDR; CDR2 reads SFDVKD. The CDR3 here is CATSGVAGGAPTDTQYF. In DNA, the CDR3 is TGTGCCACCAGTGGGGTGGCTGGGGGGGCCCCCACAGATACGCAGTATTTT.